A selection of T cell receptor beta chains follows, all from one sample in a study of PD-1 blockade in classical Hodgkin lymphoma. Some clones are missing from TCRdb's copy, which holds only in-frame ones; the method was immunoSEQ multiplex PCR. The sample records approximately 44,000 clones, 60% to 75% being singletons. This specimen consisted of peripheral blood mononuclear cells (PBMCs), obtained before the fourth cycle of nivolumab. Every receptor here comes from a human donor with classical Hodgkin lymphoma. Both conserved end residues are part of each CDR3. Fields, in order: D gene, V gene, J gene, clone size, CDR3 protein, CDR3 DNA. A D gene is named only where the DNA matches it firmly. A row's size may be missing; if present it is once, few, many or a size class.

TRBD2	TRBV7-7	TRBJ2-3	.	CASSSSGRSTDTQYF	TGTGCCAGCAGCTCAAGCGGGAGAAGCACAGATACGCAGTATTTT
TRBD1	TRBV5-4	TRBJ1-5	.	CASSLAGGQGGYQPQHF	TGTGCCAGCAGCTTGGCCGGGGGACAGGGTGGTTATCAGCCCCAGCATTTT
.	TRBV4-1	TRBJ2-1	.	CASSQDPQGGLVVNEQFF	TGCGCCAGCAGCCAAGATCCACAAGGCGGCTTGGTAGTGAATGAGCAGTTCTTC
.	TRBV7-8	TRBJ1-1	.	CASSFSYEAFF	TGTGCCAGCAGCTTTTCATACGAAGCTTTCTTT
.	TRBV7-2	TRBJ2-2	.	CASSRLSRENTGELFF	TGTGCCAGCAGCCGTCTCAGCCGGGAGAACACCGGGGAGCTGTTTTTT
TRBD1	TRBV6-5	TRBJ1-5	few	CASSVGQFNQPQHF	TGTGCCAGCAGTGTGGGACAGTTCAATCAGCCCCAGCATTTT
TRBD1	TRBV5-1	TRBJ1-2	.	CASSLARDRVPYGYTF	TGCGCCAGCAGCTTGGCCCGGGACAGGGTTCCCTATGGCTACACCTTC
.	TRBV4-3	TRBJ2-3	.	CASSRDKEGSGPSDTQYF	TGCGCCAGCAGCCGGGATAAAGAAGGTTCAGGGCCGTCAGATACGCAGTATTTT
TRBD1	TRBV2	TRBJ1-2	.	CASSDGQANNYGYTF	TGTGCCAGCAGTGACGGACAGGCGAATAACTATGGCTACACCTTC
.	TRBV10-3	TRBJ2-2	.	CAINPRDTGELFF	TGTGCCATCAATCCCAGGGACACCGGGGAGCTGTTTTTT